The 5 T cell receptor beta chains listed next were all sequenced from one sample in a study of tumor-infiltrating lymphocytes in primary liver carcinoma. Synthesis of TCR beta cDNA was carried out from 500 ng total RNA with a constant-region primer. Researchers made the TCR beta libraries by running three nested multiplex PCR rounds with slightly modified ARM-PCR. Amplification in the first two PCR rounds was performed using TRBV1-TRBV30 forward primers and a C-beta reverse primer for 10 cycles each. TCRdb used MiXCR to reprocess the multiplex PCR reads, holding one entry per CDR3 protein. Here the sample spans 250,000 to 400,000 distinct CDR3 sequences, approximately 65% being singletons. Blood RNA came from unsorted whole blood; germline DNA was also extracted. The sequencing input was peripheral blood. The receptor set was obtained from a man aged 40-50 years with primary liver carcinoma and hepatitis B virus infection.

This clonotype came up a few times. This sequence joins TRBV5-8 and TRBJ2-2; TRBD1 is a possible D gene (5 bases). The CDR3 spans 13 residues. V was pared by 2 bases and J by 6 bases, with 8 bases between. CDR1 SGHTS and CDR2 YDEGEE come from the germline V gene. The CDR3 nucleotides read TGTGCCAGCAGCTTACAGGTATCCGGGGAGCTGTTTTTT. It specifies CASSLQVSGELFF.

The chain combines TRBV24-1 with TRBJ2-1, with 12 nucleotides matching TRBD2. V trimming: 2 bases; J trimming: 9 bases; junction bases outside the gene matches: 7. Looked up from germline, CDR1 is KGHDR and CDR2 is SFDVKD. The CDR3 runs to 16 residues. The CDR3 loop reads CATSDSRLAGVGEQFF. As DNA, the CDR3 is TGTGCCACCAGTGATTCGAGACTAGCGGGAGTCGGTGAGCAGTTCTTC.

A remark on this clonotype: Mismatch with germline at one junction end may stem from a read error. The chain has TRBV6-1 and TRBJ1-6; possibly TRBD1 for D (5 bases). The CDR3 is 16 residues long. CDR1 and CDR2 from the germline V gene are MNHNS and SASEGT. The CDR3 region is CASRAVQGGPNSSLHF. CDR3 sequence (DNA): TGTGCCAGTAGAGCGGTTCAGGGAGGCCCTAATTCATCCCTCCACTTT.

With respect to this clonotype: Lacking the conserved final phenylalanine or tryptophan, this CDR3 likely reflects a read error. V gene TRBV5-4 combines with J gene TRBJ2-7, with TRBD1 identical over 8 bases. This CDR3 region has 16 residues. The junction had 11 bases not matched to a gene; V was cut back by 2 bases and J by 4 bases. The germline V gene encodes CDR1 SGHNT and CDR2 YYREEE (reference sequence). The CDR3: CASSLDRTGNTYEQYL. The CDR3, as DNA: TGTGCCAGCAGCTTAGACCGGACAGGGAACACTTACGAGCAGTACCTC.

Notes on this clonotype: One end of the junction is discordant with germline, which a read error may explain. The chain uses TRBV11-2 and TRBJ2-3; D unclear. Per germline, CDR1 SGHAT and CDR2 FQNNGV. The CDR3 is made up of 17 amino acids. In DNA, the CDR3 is TGTGCCGGCAGCTTAGATCAGATAGCTGGATACACAGATACGCAGTATTTT. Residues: CAGSLDQIAGYTDTQYF.